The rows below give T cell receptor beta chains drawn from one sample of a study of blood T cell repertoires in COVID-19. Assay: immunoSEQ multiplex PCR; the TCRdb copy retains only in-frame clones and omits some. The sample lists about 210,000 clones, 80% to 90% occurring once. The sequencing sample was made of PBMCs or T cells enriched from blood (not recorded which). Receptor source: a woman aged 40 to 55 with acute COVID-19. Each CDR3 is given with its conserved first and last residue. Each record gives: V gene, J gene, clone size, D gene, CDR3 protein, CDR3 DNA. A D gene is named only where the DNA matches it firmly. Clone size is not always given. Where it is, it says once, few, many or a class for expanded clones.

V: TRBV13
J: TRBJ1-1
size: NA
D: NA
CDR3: CASIGGTEAFF
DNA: TGTGCCAGCATAGGGGGCACTGAAGCTTTCTTT

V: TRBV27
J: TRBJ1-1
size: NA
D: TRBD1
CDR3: CASSLRGLGLNTEAFF
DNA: TGTGCCAGCAGTTTGAGGGGGCTCGGGTTGAACACTGAAGCTTTCTTT

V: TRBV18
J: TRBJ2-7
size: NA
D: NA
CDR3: CASSLGVGDEQYF
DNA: TGTGCCAGCTCCCTAGGGGTTGGGGACGAGCAGTACTTC

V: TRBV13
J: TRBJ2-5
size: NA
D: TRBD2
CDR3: CASSLTSGRSETQYF
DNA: TGTGCCAGCAGCTTGACTAGCGGGAGGTCGGAGACCCAGTACTTC

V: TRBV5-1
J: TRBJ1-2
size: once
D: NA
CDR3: CASRPRVYGYTF
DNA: TGCGCCAGCAGGCCCAGGGTCTATGGCTACACCTTC

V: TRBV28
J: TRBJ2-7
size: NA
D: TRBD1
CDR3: CASSRDRGYEQYF
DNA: TGTGCCAGCAGTCGGGACAGGGGCTACGAGCAGTACTTC

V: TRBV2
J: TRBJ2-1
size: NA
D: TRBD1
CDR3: CASRRQGGSNEQFF
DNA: TGTGCCAGCAGGAGACAGGGGGGCTCCAATGAGCAGTTCTTC

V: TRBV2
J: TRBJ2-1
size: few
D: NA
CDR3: CATWGEASYNEQFF
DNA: TGTGCCACATGGGGGGAAGCCTCCTACAATGAGCAGTTCTTC

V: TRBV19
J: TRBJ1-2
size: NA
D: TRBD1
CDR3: CASTGTGYFLNYGYTF
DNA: TGTGCCAGTACGGGGACAGGATACTTCCTTAACTATGGCTACACCTTC

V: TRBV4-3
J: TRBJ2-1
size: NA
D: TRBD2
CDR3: CASIPREGAAYNEQFF
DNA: TGCGCCAGCATCCCAAGGGAGGGTGCGGCCTACAATGAGCAGTTCTTC

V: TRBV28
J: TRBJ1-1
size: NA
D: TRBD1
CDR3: CASPGTGGNTEAFF
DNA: TGTGCCAGTCCCGGGACAGGGGGAAACACTGAAGCTTTCTTT

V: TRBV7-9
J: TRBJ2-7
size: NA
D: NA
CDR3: CASSSTEKQYF
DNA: TGTGCCAGCAGCTCCACGGAGAAGCAGTACTTC

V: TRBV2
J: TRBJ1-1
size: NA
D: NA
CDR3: CASSGGGRGSNTEAFF
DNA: TGTGCCAGCAGTGGGGGGGGCCGGGGGTCGAACACTGAAGCTTTCTTT

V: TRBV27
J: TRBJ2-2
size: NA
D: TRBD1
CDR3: CASSPWDRNTGELFF
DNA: TGTGCCAGCAGTCCTTGGGACAGAAACACCGGGGAGCTGTTTTTT

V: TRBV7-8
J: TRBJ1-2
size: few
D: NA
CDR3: CASSLVRQVEVGYTF
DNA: TGTGCCAGCAGCTTAGTCCGACAGGTTGAGGTTGGCTACACCTTC

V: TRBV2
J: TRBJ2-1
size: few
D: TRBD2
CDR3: CASSVQAGVEQFF
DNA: TGTGCCAGCAGTGTTCAAGCGGGAGTTGAGCAGTTCTTC

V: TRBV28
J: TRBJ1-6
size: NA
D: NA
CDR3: CASSLSGRARNSPLHF
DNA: TGTGCCAGCAGTTTAAGTGGGAGGGCCCGGAATTCACCCCTCCACTTT

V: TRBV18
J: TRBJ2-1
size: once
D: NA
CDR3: CASSPPTYNEQFF
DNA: TGTGCCAGCTCACCACCTACCTACAATGAGCAGTTCTTC

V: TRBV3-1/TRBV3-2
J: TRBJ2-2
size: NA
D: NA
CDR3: CASSQVEGELFF
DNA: TGTGCCAGCAGCCAAGTGGAGGGGGAGCTGTTTTTT

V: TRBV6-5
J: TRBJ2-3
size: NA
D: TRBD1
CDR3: CASSRDRANTDTQYF
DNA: TGTGCCAGCAGCAGGGACAGGGCCAACACAGATACGCAGTATTTT

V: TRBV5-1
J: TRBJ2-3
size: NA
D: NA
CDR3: CASRDGRRLEADTQYF
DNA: TGCGCCAGCAGAGACGGGCGGCGACTAGAGGCAGATACGCAGTATTTT

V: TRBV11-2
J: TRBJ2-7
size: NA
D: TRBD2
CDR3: CASSLEARGDEQYF
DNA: TGTGCCAGCAGCTTAGAGGCCCGGGGGGACGAGCAGTACTTC

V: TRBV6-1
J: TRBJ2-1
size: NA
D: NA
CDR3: CASSEAHGRGPYNEQFF
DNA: TGTGCCAGCAGTGAAGCGCATGGGAGAGGACCCTACAATGAGCAGTTCTTC

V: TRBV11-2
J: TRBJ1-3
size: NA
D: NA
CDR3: CASSLDLGLTGNTIYF
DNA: TGTGCCAGCAGCTTAGATCTTGGGCTAACTGGAAACACCATATATTTT

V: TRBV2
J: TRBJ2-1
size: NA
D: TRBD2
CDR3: CASSETSGRYNEQFF
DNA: TGTGCCAGCAGTGAGACTAGCGGGAGGTACAATGAGCAGTTCTTC

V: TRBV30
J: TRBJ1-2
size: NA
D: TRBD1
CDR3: CAWSRTGTDYGYTF
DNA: TGTGCCTGGAGTAGAACCGGGACAGACTATGGCTACACCTTC

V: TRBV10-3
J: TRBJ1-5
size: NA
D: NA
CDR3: CAISDNVGTQHF
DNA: TGTGCCATCAGTGACAATGTCGGGACCCAGCATTTT

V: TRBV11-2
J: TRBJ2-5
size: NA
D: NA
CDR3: CASSLVGQRQETQYF
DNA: TGTGCCAGCAGCTTAGTGGGGCAAAGACAAGAGACCCAGTACTTC

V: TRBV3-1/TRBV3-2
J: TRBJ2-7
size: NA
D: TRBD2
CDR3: CASSPTHVSGNEQYF
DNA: TGTGCCAGCAGCCCAACCCACGTTAGCGGGAACGAGCAGTACTTC

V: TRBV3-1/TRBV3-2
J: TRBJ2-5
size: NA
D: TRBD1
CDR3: CASSPNLGTGKGETQYF
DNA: TGTGCCAGCAGCCCGAATCTCGGGACAGGGAAAGGAGAGACCCAGTACTTC

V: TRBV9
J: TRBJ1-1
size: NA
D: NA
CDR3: CASSEREGSGSTEAFF
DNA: TGTGCCAGCAGTGAGAGGGAAGGGAGTGGGAGCACTGAAGCTTTCTTT

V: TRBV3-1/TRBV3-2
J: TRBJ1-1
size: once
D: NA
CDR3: CASSRLGADTEAFF
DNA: TGTGCCAGCAGTCGACTAGGAGCTGACACTGAAGCTTTCTTT

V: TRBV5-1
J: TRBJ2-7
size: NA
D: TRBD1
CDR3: CASSRLRTGGRDEQYF
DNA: TGCGCCAGCAGCCGACTAAGGACAGGGGGTCGGGACGAGCAGTACTTC

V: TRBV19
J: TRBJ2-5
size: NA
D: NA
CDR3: CASSIYNAETQYF
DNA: TGTGCCAGTAGTATCTATAATGCAGAGACCCAGTACTTC

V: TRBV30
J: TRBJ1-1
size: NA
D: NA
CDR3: CAWIHSTGLGAFF
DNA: TGTGCCTGGATCCACTCTACGGGTTTGGGAGCTTTCTTT

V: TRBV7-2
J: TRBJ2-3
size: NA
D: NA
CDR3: CASSLVPAETLGDTQYF
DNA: TGTGCCAGCAGCTTAGTGCCAGCGGAGACCCTCGGGGATACGCAGTATTTT

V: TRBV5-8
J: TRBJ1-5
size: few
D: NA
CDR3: CASSLDGLSNQPQHF
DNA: TGTGCCAGCAGCCTGGACGGGTTGAGCAATCAGCCCCAGCATTTT

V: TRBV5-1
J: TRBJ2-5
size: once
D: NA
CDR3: CASYDGGAGETQYF
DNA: TGCGCCAGCTACGATGGGGGGGCTGGCGAGACCCAGTACTTC

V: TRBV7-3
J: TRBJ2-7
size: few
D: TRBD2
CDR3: CASSSGLAGVNEQYF
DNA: TGTGCCAGCAGCTCTGGACTAGCGGGAGTAAACGAGCAGTACTTC

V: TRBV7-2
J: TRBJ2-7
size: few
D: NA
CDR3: CASSFERSYEQYF
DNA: TGTGCCAGCAGCTTCGAGCGCTCCTACGAGCAGTACTTC

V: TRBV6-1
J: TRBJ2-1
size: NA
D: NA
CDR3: CASSESGRRGYNEQFF
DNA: TGTGCCAGCAGTGAATCGGGGCGGAGGGGCTACAATGAGCAGTTCTTC

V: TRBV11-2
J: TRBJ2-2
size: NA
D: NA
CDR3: CASKLTYTGELFF
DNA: TGTGCCAGCAAACTGACTTACACCGGGGAGCTGTTTTTT